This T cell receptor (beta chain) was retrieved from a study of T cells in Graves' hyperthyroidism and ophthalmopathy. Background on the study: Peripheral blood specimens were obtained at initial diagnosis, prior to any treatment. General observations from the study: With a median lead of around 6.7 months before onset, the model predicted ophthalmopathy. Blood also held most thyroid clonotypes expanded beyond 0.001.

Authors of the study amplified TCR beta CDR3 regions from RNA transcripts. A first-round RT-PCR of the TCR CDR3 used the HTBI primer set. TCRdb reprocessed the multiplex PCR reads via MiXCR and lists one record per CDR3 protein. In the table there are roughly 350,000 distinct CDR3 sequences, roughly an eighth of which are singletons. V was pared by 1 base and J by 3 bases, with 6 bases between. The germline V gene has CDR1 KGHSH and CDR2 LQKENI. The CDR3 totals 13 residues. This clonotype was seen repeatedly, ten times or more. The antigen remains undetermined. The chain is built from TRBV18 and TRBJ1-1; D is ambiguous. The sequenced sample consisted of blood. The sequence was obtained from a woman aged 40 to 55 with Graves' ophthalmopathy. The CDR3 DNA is TGTGCCAGCTCACCACTAGCGGACACTGAAGCTTTCTTT. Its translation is CASSPLADTEAFF.